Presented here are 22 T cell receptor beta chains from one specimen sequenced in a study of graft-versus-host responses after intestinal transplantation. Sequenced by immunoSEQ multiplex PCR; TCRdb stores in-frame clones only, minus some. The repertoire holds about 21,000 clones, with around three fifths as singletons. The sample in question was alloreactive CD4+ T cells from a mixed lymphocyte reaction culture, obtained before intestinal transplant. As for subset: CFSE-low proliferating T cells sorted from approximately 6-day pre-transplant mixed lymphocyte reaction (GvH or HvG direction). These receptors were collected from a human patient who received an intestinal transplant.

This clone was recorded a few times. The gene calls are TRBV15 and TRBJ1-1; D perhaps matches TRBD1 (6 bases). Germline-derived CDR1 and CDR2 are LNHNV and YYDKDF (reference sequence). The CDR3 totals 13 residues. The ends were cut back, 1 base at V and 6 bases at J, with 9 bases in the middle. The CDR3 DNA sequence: TGTGCCACCAGCAGAGTAACAGGGCCTGAAGCTTTCTTT. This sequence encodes CATSRVTGPEAFF.

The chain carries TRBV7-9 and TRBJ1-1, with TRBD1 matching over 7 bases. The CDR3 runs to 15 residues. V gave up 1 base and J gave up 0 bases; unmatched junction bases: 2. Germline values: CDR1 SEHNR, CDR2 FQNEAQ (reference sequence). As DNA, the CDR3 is TGTGCCAGCAGCTTAGAGACAGGGCTGAACACTGAAGCTTTCTTT. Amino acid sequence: CASSLETGLNTEAFF.

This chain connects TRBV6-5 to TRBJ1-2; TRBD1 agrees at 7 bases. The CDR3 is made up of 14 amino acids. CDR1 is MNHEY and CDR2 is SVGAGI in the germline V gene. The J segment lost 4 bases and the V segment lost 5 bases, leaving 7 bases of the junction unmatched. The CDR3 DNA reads TGTGCCAGCAGTACCCGGGACAGAATCTATGGCTACACCTTC. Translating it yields CASSTRDRIYGYTF.

The CDR3 is CASSPRPGQPQHF. DNA of the CDR3: TGTGCCAGCAGCCCCCGTCCGGGGCAGCCCCAGCATTTT. The J gene is TRBJ1-5, the V gene TRBV11-2; D is undetermined. V was pared by 5 bases and J by 7 bases, with 12 bases between. Germline CDR1 is SGHAT and CDR2 is FQNNGV. CDR3 length equals 13 residues.

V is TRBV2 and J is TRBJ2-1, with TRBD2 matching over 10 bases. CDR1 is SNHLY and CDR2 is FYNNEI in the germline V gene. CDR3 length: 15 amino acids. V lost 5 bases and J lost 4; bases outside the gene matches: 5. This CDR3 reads CASSLLAGRYNEQFF. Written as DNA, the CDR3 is TGTGCCAGCAGTTTACTAGCGGGGAGATACAATGAGCAGTTCTTC. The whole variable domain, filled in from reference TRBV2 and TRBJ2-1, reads EPEVTQTPSHQVTQMGQEVILRCVPISNHLYFYWYRQILGQKVEFLVSFYNNEISEKSEIFDDQFSVERPDGSNFTLKIRSTKLEDSAMYFCASSLLAGRYNEQFFGPGTRLTVL.

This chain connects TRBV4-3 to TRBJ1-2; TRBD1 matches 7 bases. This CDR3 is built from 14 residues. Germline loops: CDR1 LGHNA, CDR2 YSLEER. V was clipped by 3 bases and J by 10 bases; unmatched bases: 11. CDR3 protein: CASSHEFRQGVYTF. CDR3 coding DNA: TGCGCCAGCAGCCATGAATTTAGACAGGGTGTCTACACCTTC.

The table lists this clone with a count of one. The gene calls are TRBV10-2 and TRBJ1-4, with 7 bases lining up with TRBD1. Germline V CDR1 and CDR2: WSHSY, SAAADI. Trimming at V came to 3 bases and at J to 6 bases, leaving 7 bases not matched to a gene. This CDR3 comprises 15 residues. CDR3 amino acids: CASSDSHRGYEKLFF. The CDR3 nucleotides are TGCGCCAGCAGTGACTCACACAGGGGCTATGAAAAACTGTTTTTT.

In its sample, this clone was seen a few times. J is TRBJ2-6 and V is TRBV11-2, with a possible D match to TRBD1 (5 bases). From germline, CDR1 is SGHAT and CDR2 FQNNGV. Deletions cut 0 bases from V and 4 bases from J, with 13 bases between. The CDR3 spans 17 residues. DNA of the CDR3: TGTGCCAGCAGCTTAGATAGCAGGGTGGCAGGGGCCAACGTCCTGACTTTC. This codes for CASSLDSRVAGANVLTF.

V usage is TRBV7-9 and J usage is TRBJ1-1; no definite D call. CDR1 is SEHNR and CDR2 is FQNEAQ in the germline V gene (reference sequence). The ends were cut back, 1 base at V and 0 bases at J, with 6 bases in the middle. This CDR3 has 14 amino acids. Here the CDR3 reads CASSLGTVNTEAFF. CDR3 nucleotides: TGTGCCAGCAGCTTAGGTACGGTGAACACTGAAGCTTTCTTT.

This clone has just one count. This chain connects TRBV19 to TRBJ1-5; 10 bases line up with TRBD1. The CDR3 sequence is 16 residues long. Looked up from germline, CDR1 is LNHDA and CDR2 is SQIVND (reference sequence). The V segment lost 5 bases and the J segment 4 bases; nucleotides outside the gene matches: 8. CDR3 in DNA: TGTGCCAGTAGTCCATGGGACAGGGGTTTGAATCAGCCCCAGCATTTT. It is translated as CASSPWDRGLNQPQHF. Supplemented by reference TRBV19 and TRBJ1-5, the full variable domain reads DGGITQSPKYLFRKEGQNVTLSCEQNLNHDAMYWYRQDPGQGLRLIYYSQIVNDFQKGDIAEGYSVSREKKESFPLTVTSAQKNPTAFYLCASSPWDRGLNQPQHFGDGTRLSIL.

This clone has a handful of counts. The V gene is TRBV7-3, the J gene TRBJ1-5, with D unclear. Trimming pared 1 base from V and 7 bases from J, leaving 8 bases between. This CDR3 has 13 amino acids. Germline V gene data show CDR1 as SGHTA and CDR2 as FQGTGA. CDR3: CASSLSPGQPQHF. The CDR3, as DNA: TGTGCCAGCAGCTTAAGTCCGGGGCAGCCCCAGCATTTT.

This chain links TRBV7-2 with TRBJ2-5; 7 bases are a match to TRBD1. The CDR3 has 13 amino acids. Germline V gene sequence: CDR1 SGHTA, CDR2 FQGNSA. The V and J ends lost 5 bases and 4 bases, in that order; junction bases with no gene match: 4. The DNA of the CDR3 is TGTGCCAGCAGCGACACAGGGGTAGAGACCCAGTACTTC. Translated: CASSDTGVETQYF.

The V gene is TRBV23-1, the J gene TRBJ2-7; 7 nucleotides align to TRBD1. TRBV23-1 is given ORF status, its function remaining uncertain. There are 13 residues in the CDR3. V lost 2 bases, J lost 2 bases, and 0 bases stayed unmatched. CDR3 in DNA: TGCGCCAGCAGTCAACAGGGGGCCTACGAGCAGTACTTC. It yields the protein CASSQQGAYEQYF.

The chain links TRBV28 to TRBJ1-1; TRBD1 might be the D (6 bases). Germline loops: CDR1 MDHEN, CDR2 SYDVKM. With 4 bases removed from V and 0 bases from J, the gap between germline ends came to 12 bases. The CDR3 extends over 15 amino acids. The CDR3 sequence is CASSYRDRLNTEAFF. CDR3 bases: TGTGCCAGCAGTTACAGGGACCGACTGAACACTGAAGCTTTCTTT.

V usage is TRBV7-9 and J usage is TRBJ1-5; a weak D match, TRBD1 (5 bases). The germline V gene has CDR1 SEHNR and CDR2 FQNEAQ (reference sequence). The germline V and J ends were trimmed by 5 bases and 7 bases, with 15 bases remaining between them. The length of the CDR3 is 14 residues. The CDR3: CASSRLGVMQPQHF. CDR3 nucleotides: TGTGCCAGCAGCCGTCTAGGGGTGATGCAGCCCCAGCATTTT.

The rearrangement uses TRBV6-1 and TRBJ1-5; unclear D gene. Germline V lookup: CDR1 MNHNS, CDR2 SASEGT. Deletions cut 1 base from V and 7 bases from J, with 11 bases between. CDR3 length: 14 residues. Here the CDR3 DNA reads TGTGCCAGCAGTGAAGTGAGGTCGAGGCAGCCCCAGCATTTT. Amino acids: CASSEVRSRQPQHF.

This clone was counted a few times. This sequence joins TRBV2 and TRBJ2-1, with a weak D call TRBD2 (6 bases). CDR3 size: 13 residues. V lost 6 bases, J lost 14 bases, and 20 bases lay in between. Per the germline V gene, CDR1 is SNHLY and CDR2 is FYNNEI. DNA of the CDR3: TGTGCCAGCAGCGAGATACTACTAGCCCCGGAGTTCTTC. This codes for CASSEILLAPEFF. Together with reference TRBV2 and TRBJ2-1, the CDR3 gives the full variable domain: EPEVTQTPSHQVTQMGQEVILRCVPISNHLYFYWYRQILGQKVEFLVSFYNNEISEKSEIFDDQFSVERPDGSNFTLKIRSTKLEDSAMYFCASSEILLAPEFFGPGTRLTVL.

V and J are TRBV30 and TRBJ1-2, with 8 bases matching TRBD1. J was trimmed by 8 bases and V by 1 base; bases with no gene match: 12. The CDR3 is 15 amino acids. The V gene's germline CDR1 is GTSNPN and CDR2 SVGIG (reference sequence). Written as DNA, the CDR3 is TGTGCCTGGAGTGCACGGACAGGGTCAAGGAGCGGCTACACCTTC. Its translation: CAWSARTGSRSGYTF.

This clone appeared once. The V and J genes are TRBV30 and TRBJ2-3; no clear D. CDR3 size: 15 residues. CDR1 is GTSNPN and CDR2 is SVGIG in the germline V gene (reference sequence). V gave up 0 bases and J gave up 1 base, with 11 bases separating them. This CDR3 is CAWSVGVLGTDTQYF. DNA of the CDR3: TGTGCCTGGAGTGTCGGAGTTCTGGGCACAGATACGCAGTATTTT.

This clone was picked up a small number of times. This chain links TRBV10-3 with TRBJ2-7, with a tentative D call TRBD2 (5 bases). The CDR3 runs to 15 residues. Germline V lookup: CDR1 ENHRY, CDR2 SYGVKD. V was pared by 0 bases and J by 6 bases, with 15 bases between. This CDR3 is CAISESILVQSEQYF. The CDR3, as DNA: TGTGCCATCAGTGAGTCGATACTAGTCCAAAGCGAGCAGTACTTC.

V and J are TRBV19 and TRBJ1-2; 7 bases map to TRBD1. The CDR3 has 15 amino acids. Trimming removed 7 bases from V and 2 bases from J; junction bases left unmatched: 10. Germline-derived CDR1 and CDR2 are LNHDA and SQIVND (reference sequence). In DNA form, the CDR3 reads TGTGCCAGTACTCAAACTCCGGGACAGAACTATGGCTACACCTTC. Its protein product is CASTQTPGQNYGYTF.

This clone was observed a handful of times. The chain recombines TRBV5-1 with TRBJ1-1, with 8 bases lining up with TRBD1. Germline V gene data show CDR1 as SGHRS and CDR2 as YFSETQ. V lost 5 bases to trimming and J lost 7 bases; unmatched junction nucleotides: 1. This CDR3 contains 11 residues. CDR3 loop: CASRDRVEAFF. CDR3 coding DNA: TGCGCCAGCAGGGACAGGGTTGAAGCTTTCTTT.